The clone carrying this T cell receptor beta chain was seen at least ten times. Its target is not known. The data derive from a study of blood T cells in healthy people across ages. Study results and limitations: Diversity figures derived from one million T cells were judged to underestimate the true value. Per-million-T-cell TCR beta diversity fell roughly linearly with age. Comparison with aged donors showed that long-lived donors had more naive CD4+ cells and higher diversity.

A second PCR, run for roughly 6 to 11 cycles, used a sample-barcoded 5' primer plus a J-beta primer mix. TCRdb independently ran MiXCR on the 5' RACE reads; one entry per CDR3 protein. The sample shows roughly 700,000 distinct CDR3 sequences, approximately 29% of them seen only once. This receptor was taken from a woman of 80 years or more in good health. Sample: blood.

DNA for the CDR3: TGTGCCAGCAGCCGCTCTAGGAGCTACGAGCAGTACTTC. Translation gives CASSRSRSYEQYF. This chain uses TRBV6-2 or TRBV6-3 with TRBJ2-7, with D unclear. The CDR3 sequence is 13 residues long. The V end lost 6 bases, the J end lost 3 bases, and 12 bases lay between the germline ends. Germline assignment: CDR1 MNHEY and CDR2 SVGEGT.